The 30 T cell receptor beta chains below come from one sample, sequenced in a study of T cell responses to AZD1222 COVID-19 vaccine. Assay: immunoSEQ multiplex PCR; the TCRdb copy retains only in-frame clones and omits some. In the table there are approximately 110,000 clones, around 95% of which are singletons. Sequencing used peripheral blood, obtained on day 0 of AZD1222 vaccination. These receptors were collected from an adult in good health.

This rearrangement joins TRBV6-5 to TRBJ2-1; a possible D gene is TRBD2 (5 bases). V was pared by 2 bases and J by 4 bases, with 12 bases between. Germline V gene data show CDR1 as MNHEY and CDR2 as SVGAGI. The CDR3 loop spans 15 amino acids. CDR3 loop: CASSYTRDSYNEQFF. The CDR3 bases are TGTGCCAGCAGTTACACCCGGGATTCGTACAATGAGCAGTTCTTC.

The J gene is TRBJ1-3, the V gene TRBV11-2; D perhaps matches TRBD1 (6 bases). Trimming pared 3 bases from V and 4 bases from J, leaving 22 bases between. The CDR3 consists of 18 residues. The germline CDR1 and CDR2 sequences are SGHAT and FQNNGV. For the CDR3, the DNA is TGTGCCAGCAGCTTCTTGGGGGCTCTCACCATGGGCGGAAACACCATATATTTT. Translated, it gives CASSFLGALTMGGNTIYF.

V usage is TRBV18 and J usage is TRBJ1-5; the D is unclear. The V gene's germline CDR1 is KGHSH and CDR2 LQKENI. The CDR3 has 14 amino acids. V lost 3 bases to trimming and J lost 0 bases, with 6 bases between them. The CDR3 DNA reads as TGTGCCAGCTCACCGGACGTTAGCAATCAGCCCCAGCATTTT. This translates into CASSPDVSNQPQHF.

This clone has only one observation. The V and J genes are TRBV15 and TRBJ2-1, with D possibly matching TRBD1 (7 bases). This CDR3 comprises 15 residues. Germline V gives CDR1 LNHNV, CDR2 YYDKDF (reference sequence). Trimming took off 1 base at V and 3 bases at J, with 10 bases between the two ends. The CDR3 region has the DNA TGTGCCACCAGCAGAGGGAGGGACAGCTACAATGAGCAGTTCTTC. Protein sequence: CATSRGRDSYNEQFF.

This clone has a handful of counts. This CDR3 reads CASSSAGGGYGYEQYF. In DNA form, the CDR3 reads TGTGCCAGCAGCTCTGCCGGCGGGGGCTATGGCTACGAGCAGTACTTC. The rearrangement joins TRBV5-4 to TRBJ2-7, with D tentatively TRBD2 (7 bases). From germline, CDR1 is SGHNT and CDR2 YYREEE (reference sequence). There are 16 residues in the CDR3. The germline V and J ends were trimmed by 3 bases and 3 bases, with 19 bases remaining between them.

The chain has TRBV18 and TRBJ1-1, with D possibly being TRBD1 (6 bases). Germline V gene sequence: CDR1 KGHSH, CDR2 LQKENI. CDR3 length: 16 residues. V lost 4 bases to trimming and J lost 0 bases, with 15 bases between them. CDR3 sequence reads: CASSRTQGTMNTEAFF. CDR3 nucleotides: TGTGCCAGCTCACGAACTCAGGGGACAATGAACACTGAAGCTTTCTTT.

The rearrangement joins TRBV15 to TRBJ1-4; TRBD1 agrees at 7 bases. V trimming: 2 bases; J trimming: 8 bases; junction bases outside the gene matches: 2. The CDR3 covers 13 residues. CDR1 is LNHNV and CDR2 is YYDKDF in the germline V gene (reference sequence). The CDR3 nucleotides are TGTGCCACCAGCAGAACAGGGGCCGAAAAACTGTTTTTT. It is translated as CATSRTGAEKLFF.

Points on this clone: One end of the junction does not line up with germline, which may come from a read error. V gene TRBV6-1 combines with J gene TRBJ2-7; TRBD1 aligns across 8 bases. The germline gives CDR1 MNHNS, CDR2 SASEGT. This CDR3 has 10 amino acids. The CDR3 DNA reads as TGTGCCAGCAGTGACGGGACAGGCTGCTTC. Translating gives CASSDGTGCF.

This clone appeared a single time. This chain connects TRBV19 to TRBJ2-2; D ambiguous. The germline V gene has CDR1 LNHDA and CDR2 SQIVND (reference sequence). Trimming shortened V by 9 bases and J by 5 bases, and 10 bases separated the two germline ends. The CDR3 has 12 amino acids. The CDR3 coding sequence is TGTGCCAGCAGCACAGCTACCGGGGAGCTGTTTTTT. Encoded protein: CASSTATGELFF.

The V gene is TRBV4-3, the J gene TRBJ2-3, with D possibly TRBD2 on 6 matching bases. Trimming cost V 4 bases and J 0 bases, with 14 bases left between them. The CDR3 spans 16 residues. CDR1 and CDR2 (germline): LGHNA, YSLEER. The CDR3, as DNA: TGCGCCAGCAGCCGGTCGGAGGGATCGAGCACAGATACGCAGTATTTT. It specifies CASSRSEGSSTDTQYF.

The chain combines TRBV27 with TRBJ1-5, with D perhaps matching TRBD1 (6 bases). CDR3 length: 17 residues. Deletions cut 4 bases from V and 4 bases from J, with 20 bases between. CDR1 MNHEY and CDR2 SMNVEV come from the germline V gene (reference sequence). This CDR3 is CASSSSTIRDKNQPQHF. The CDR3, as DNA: TGTGCCAGCAGTTCCAGCACCATCCGGGACAAAAATCAGCCCCAGCATTTT.

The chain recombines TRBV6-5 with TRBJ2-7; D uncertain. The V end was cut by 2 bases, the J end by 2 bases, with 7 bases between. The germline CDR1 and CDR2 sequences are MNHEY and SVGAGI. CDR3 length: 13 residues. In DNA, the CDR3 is TGTGCCAGCAGTTACGCTCGAACCTACGAGCAGTACTTC. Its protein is CASSYARTYEQYF.

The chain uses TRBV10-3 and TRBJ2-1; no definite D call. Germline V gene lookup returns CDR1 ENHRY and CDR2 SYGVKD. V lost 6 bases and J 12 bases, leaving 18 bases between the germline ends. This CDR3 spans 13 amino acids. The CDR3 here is CAIRSKTLVGQFF. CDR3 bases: TGTGCCATCAGGTCCAAAACCCTAGTCGGGCAGTTCTTC.

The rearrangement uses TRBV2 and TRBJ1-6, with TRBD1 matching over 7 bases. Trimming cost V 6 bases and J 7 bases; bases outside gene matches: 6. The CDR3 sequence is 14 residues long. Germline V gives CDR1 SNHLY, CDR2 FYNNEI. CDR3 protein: CASSPTGSNSPLHF. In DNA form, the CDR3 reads TGTGCCAGCAGCCCGACAGGGAGCAATTCACCCCTCCACTTT.

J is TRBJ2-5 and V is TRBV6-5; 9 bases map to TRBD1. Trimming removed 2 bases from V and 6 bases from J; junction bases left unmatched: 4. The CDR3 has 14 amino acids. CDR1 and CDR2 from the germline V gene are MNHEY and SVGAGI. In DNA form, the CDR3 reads TGTGCCAGCAGTTACGACAGGGGGACGCAGACCCAGTACTTC. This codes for CASSYDRGTQTQYF.

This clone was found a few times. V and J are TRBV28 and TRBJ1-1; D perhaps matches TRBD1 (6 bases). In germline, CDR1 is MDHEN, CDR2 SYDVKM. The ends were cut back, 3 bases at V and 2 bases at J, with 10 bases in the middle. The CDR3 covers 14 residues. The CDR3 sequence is CASSFGQLNTEAFF. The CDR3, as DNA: TGTGCCAGCAGTTTCGGACAGCTCAACACTGAAGCTTTCTTT. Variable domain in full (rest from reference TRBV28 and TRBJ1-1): DVKVTQSSRYLVKRTGEKVFLECVQDMDHENMFWYRQDPGLGLRLIYFSYDVKMKEKGDIPEGYSVSREKKERFSLILESASTNQTSMYLCASSFGQLNTEAFFGQGTRLTVV.

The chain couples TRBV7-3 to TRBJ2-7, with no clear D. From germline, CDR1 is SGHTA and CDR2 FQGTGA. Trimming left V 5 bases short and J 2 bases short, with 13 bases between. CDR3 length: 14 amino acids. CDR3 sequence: CASSQISTPYEQYF. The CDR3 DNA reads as TGTGCCAGCAGCCAGATTAGTACCCCCTACGAGCAGTACTTC.

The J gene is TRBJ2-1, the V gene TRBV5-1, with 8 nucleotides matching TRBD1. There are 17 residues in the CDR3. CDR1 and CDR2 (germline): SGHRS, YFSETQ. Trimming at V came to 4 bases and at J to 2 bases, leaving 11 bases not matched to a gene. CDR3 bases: TGCGCCAGCAGCCGGGACAGGACAGATCTAGCCTACAATGAGCAGTTCTTC. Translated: CASSRDRTDLAYNEQFF. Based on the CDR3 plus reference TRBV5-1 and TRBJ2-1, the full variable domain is KAGVTQTPRYLIKTRGQQVTLSCSPISGHRSVSWYQQTPGQGLQFLFEYFSETQRNKGNFPGRFSGRQFSNSRSEMNVSTLELGDSALYLCASSRDRTDLAYNEQFFGPGTRLTVL.

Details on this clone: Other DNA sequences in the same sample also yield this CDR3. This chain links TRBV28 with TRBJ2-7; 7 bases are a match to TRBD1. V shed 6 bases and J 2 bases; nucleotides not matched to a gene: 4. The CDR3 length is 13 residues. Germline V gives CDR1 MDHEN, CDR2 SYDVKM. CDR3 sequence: CASSDRDPYEQYF. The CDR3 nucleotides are TGTGCCAGCAGCGACAGGGATCCCTACGAGCAGTACTTC. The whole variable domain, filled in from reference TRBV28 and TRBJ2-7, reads DVKVTQSSRYLVKRTGEKVFLECVQDMDHENMFWYRQDPGLGLRLIYFSYDVKMKEKGDIPEGYSVSREKKERFSLILESASTNQTSMYLCASSDRDPYEQYFGPGTRLTVT.

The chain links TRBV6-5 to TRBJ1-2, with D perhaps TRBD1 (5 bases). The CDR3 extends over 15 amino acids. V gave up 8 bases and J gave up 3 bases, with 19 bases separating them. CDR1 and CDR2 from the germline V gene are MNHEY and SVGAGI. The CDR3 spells CASSYLNGADYGYTF. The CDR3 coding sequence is TGTGCCAGCTCTTACCTCAACGGGGCGGACTATGGCTACACCTTC.

The chain's CDR3 is CASRGGGNTGELFF. The CDR3 DNA reads as TGTGCCAGTAGGGGCGGAGGGAACACCGGGGAGCTGTTTTTT. V gene TRBV19 combines with J gene TRBJ2-2; TRBD2 might be the D (5 bases). From germline, CDR1 is LNHDA and CDR2 SQIVND (reference sequence). Trimming removed 6 bases at V and 1 base at J, with 9 bases between. The CDR3 is made up of 14 amino acids. Using reference TRBV19 and TRBJ2-2 for the parts outside the CDR3, the full variable domain is DGGITQSPKYLFRKEGQNVTLSCEQNLNHDAMYWYRQDPGQGLRLIYYSQIVNDFQKGDIAEGYSVSREKKESFPLTVTSAQKNPTAFYLCASRGGGNTGELFFGEGSRLTVL.

The CDR3 sequence: CAWSASLATDTQYF. The CDR3 DNA follows: TGTGCCTGGAGTGCTTCCCTAGCGACAGATACGCAGTATTTT. This chain links TRBV30 with TRBJ2-3, with D perhaps matching TRBD2 (6 bases). The CDR3 runs to 14 residues. V lost 1 base to trimming and J lost 3 bases, with 11 bases between them. Germline CDR1 reads GTSNPN; CDR2 reads SVGIG (reference sequence).

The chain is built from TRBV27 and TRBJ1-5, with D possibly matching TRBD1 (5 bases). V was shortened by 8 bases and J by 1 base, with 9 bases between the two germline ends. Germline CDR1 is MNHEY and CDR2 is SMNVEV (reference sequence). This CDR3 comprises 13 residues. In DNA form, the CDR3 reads TGTGCCAGCGGCGGGGCGAGCAATCAGCCCCAGCATTTT. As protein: CASGGASNQPQHF.

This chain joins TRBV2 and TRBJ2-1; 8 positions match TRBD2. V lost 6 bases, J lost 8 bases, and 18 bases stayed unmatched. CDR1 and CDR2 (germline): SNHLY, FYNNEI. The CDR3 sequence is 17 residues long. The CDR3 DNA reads TGTGCCAGCAGAAAAAGGGCTAGCGGGTTTGTAGGGGATGAGCAGTTCTTC. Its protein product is CASRKRASGFVGDEQFF.

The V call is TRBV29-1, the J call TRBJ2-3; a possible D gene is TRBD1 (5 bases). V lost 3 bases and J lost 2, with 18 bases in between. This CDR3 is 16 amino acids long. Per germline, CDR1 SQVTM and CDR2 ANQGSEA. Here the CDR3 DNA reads TGCAGCGTTGACCCCTGGGGCTCAATTGTCACAGATACGCAGTATTTT. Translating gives CSVDPWGSIVTDTQYF.

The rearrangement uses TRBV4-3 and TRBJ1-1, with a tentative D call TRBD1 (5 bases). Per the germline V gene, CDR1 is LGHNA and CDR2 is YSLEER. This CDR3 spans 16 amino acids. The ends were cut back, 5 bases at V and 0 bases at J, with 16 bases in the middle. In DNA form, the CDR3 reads TGCGCCAGCAGCAATGGCTCGACAGACATGAACACTGAAGCTTTCTTT. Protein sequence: CASSNGSTDMNTEAFF.

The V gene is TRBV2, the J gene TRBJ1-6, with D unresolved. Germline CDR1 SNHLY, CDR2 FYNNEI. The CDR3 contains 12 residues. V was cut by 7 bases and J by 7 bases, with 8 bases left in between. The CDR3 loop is CASILVNSPLHF. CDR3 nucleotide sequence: TGTGCCAGCATTCTCGTGAATTCACCCCTCCACTTT.

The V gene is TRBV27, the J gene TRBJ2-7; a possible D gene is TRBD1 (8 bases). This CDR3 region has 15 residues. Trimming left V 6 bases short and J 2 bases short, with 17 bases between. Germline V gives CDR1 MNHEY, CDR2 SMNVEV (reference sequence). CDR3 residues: CASSHRGGPTYEQYF. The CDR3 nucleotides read TGTGCCAGCAGCCACAGGGGGGGCCCAACCTACGAGCAGTACTTC.

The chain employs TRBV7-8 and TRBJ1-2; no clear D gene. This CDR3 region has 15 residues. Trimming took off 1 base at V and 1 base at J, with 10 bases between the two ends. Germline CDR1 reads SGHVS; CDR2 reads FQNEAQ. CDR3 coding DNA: TGTGCCAGCAGCTTAGGGCAAGCAAGTAACTATGGCTACACCTTC. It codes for CASSLGQASNYGYTF.

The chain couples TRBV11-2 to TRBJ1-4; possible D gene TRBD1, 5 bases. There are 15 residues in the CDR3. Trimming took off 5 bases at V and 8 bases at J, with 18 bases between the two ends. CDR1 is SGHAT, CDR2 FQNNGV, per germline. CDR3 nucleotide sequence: TGTGCCAGCAGCGCACGAGGGAGGGGCCTCGAAAAACTGTTTTTT. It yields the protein CASSARGRGLEKLFF. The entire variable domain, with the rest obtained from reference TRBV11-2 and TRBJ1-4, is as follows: EAGVAQSPRYKIIEKRQSVAFWCNPISGHATLYWYQQILGQGPKLLIQFQNNGVVDDSQLPKDRFSAERLKGVDSTLKIQPAKLEDSAVYLCASSARGRGLEKLFFGSGTQLSVL.